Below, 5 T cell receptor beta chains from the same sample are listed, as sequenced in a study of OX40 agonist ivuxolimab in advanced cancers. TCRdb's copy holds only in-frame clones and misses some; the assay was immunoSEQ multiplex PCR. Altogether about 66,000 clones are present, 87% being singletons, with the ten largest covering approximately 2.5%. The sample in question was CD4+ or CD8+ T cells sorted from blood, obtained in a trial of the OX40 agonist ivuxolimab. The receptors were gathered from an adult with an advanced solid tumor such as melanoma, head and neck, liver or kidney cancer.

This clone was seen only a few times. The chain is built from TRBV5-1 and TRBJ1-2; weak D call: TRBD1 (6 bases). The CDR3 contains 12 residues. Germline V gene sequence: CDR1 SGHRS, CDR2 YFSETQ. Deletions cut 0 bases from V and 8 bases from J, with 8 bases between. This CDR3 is CASSLDGQGYTF. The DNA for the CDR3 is TGCGCCAGCAGCTTGGATGGACAGGGCTACACCTTC.

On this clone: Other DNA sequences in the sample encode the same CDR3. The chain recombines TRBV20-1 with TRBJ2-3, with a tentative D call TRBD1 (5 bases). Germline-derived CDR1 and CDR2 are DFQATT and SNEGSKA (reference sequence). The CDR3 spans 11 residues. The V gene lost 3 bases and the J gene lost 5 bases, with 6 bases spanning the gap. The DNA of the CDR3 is TGCAGTGCTAGGCAGGGAGATACGCAGTATTTT. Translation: CSARQGDTQYF.

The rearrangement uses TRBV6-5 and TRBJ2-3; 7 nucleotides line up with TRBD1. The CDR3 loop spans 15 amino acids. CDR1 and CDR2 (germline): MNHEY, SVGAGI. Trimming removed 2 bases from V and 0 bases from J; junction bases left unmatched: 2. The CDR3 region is CASSYGGQSTDTQYF. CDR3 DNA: TGTGCCAGCAGTTACGGGGGACAGAGCACAGATACGCAGTATTTT.

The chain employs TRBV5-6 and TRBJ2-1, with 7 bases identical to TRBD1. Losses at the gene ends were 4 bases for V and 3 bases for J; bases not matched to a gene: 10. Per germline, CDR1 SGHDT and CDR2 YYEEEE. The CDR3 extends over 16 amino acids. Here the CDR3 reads CASSLIRDSDYNEQFF. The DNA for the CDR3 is TGTGCCAGCAGCCTTATCCGGGACAGTGACTACAATGAGCAGTTCTTC.

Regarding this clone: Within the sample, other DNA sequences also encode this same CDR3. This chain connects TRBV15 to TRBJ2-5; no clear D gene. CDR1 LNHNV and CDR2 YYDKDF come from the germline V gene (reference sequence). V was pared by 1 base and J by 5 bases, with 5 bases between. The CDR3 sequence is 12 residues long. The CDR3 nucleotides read TGTGCCACCAGCAGAGTTGGGGAGACCCAGTACTTC. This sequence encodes CATSRVGETQYF. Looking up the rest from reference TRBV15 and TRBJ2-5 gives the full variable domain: DAMVIQNPRYQVTQFGKPVTLSCSQTLNHNVMYWYQQKSSQAPKLLFHYYDKDFNNEADTPDNFQSRRPNTSFCFLDIRSPGLGDTAMYLCATSRVGETQYFGPGTRLLVL.